This T cell receptor beta chain was observed in a study of shared clonotypes between healthy human individuals. Assay execution took place at the deep level. Replicate sorted-subset PCRs were loaded with around 0.2 ug DNA, approximately 31,000 T cell genomes. Measured with immunoSEQ multiplex PCR; TCRdb has only the in-frame clones, and not every one. The sample lists around 340,000 clones; more than 60% were seen once. CDR1 SGHNT and CDR2 YENEEA come from the germline V gene. Trimming pared 0 bases from V and 7 bases from J, leaving 16 bases between. This CDR3 region has 16 residues. The gene calls are TRBV11-3 and TRBJ2-1, with D perhaps matching TRBD1 or TRBD2 (6 bases each). The sequenced sample consisted of memory CD4+ T cells sorted from blood. Subset given: CD45RA-negative fraction. This TCR came from a man aged 30 to 45 in good health. CDR3 nucleotide sequence: TGTGCCAGCAGCTTAGACTCAGGGGAGGTGAGGAATGAGCAGTTCTTC. Protein: CASSLDSGEVRNEQFF.